This T cell receptor (beta chain) was recorded in a study of Ad26.COV2.S vaccination and SARS-CoV-2 variants. Study results and caveats: Breadth measured for non-spike TCRs was similar across vaccine and placebo recipients. Substantial breadth was reported for post-vaccination spike-specific CD8+ and CD4+ T cells. The analyses of TCR breadth and depth may have understated the size of total T cell responses.

Method: immunoSEQ multiplex PCR; TCRdb's copy keeps in-frame clones and lacks some. The data show 300,000 to 450,000 clones, 92% seen once. Comment on this clone: Its antigen is undetermined.

V lost 0 bases and J lost 1; bases outside the gene matches: 8. In germline, CDR1 is SGHKS, CDR2 YYEKEE (reference sequence). The CDR3 sequence is 18 residues long. The TCR originated in a human donor who had recovered from COVID-19. The chain recombines TRBV5-5 with TRBJ1-5, with 9 bases lining up with TRBD1. This specimen was peripheral blood, taken after recovery from COVID-19. The DNA of the CDR3 is TGTGCCAGCAGCTTGGGGCTGGACAGGGGAAGGAGCAATCAGCCCCAGCATTTT. Its translation is CASSLGLDRGRSNQPQHF.